Listed below are T cell receptor beta chains from one sample, sequenced in a study of vaccination effects on CD4 cells after COVID-19. Data came from immunoSEQ multiplex PCR; TCRdb stores just in-frame clones and leaves some out. The sample comprises over 35,000 clones, 76% of which are singletons, and roughly 3.6% rests with the top ten. No antigen is known for these receptors. Sequenced here: CD4+ T cells from PBMCs cultured without peptide, sampled after COVID-19 vaccination. The source of these receptors is a human donor who had a prior SARS-CoV-2 infection. Both conserved end residues are trimmed from each CDR3. Fields, in order: CDR3 protein, V gene, clone size. The size entry is marked missing in some rows and otherwise reads once, few, many or a size class.

CDR3: ASSPIGATVTLKDQF
V: TRBV3-1/TRBV3-2
size: NA

CDR3: ASSPPSGDRVGETQY
V: TRBV18
size: NA

CDR3: ASSPSGAGYSNQPQH
V: TRBV18
size: NA

CDR3: ASRGLALYNEQF
V: TRBV27
size: NA

CDR3: ASSQGLNTDTQY
V: TRBV3-1/TRBV3-2
size: NA

CDR3: ASSADRSGFGTQY
V: TRBV7-3
size: NA

CDR3: ASSERDYDSPLH
V: TRBV6-1
size: NA

CDR3: ASVNGGAGKNIQY
V: TRBV28
size: NA

CDR3: ASSDLAGVYNEQF
V: TRBV6-6
size: NA

CDR3: ASSPIAGLNYEQY
V: TRBV11-1
size: few

CDR3: ASSPYGSSYEQY
V: TRBV5-1
size: few

CDR3: ASSLGSSGRGSQF
V: TRBV5-1
size: NA

CDR3: ASTYYNEQF
V: TRBV19
size: NA

CDR3: ASSVRSGRGGELF
V: TRBV5-1
size: NA

CDR3: ASSAGLAGGLETQY
V: TRBV7-2
size: NA

CDR3: ASSFFPGTRGGKLF
V: TRBV13
size: NA

CDR3: ASSPTGSTDTQY
V: TRBV18
size: NA

CDR3: ASRSPQRDGYT
V: TRBV19
size: NA

CDR3: ASSHRGRNTDTQY
V: TRBV18
size: few

CDR3: ASSPRNQGPGANVLT
V: TRBV7-9
size: NA

CDR3: ASSYVPGHPDTQY
V: TRBV6-5
size: NA

CDR3: ASSTGGGHSYEQY
V: TRBV7-2
size: NA

CDR3: ASSDEGGANVLT
V: TRBV2
size: NA

CDR3: AWSVLPGAADTQY
V: TRBV30
size: NA

CDR3: ASSPSRDSSLNEQF
V: TRBV7-3
size: NA

CDR3: ASSMWGGFLNEQF
V: TRBV7-3
size: NA

CDR3: ASRQYEGISYEQY
V: TRBV6-5
size: NA

CDR3: ASIPDRGRDYGYT
V: TRBV7-2
size: once

CDR3: ASSYLSGTEAF
V: TRBV16
size: NA

CDR3: ASSVEGGATNEKLF
V: TRBV9
size: NA

CDR3: ASSPPTRGTGELF
V: TRBV18
size: NA

CDR3: AISEAASNQPQH
V: TRBV10-3
size: NA

CDR3: ASKVGDSPLH
V: TRBV2
size: NA

CDR3: AWSPRAWAGYEQY
V: TRBV30
size: few

CDR3: ASSLRPSWSTDTQY
V: TRBV4-2
size: NA

CDR3: ASSQPGLAGFQETQY
V: TRBV4-1
size: few

CDR3: ASSAVMGQGVPYEQY
V: TRBV18
size: NA

CDR3: ASSEVVGGNYGYT
V: TRBV6-1
size: NA

CDR3: AWSSNGGLF
V: TRBV30
size: NA

CDR3: ASSLGPRETQY
V: TRBV7-9
size: NA

CDR3: ASSLNYNSPLH
V: TRBV27
size: NA

CDR3: ASSKAGLASNEQF
V: TRBV19
size: NA

CDR3: ASSFSGRGDEQF
V: TRBV27
size: few

CDR3: ATSRDRGYRGRYEQY
V: TRBV15
size: NA

CDR3: ASSYSNLAGLYEQY
V: TRBV6-5
size: NA

CDR3: ASSRRTSGGPWNYEQY
V: TRBV19
size: NA

CDR3: ASSTRTGDLTDTQY
V: TRBV9
size: NA

CDR3: ASSQGLAGVETQY
V: TRBV27
size: NA

CDR3: ASSLALKGGRSNQPQH
V: TRBV5-1
size: once

CDR3: ASSLVPAQPQH
V: TRBV5-1
size: NA

CDR3: ASSGPRGRGGDTQY
V: TRBV9
size: NA

CDR3: ATEPGMGQETQY
V: TRBV10-3
size: NA

CDR3: ASSEGWNTEAF
V: TRBV2
size: NA

CDR3: ASSNIPPFTGELF
V: TRBV19
size: NA

CDR3: ASSARSYEQY
V: TRBV19
size: NA